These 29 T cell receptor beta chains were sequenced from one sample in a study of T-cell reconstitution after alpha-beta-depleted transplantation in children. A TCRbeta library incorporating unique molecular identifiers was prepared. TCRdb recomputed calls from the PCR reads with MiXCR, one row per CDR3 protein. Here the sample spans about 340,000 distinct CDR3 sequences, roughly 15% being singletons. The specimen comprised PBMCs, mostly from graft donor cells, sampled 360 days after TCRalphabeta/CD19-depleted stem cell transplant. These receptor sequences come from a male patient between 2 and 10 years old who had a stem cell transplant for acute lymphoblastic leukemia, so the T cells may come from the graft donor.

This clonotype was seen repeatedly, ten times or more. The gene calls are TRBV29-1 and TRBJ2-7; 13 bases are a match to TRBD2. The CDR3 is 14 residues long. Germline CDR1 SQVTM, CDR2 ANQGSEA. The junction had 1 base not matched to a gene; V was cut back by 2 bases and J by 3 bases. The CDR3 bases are TGCAGCGTTGAAAGGACTAGCGGGAGCTACGAGCAGTACTTC. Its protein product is CSVERTSGSYEQYF.

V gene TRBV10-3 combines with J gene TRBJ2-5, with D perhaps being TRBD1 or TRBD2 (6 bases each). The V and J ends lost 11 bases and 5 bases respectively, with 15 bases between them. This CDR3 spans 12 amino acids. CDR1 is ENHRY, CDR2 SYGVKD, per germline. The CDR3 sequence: CASGRGGETQYF. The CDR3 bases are TGTGCCTCAGGCAGGGGAGGCGAGACCCAGTACTTC.

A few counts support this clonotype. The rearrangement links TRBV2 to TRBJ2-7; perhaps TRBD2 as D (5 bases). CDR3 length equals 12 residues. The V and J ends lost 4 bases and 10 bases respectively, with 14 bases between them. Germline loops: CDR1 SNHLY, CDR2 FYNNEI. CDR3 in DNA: TGTGCCAGCAGTGGGGATGGCGGGTCCCAGTACTTC. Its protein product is CASSGDGGSQYF.

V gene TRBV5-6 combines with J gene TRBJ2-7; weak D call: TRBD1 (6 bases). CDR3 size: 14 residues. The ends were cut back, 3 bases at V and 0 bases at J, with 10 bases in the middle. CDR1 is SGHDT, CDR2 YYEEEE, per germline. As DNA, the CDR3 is TGTGCCAGCAGCTCACCGGACAGCTCCTACGAGCAGTACTTC. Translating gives CASSSPDSSYEQYF.

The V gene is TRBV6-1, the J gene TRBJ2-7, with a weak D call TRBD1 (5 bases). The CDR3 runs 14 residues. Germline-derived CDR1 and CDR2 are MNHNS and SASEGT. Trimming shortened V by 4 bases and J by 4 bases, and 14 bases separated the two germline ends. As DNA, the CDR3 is TGTGCCAGCAGTGCAGCGACAGTGGTGTACGAGCAGTACTTC. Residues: CASSAATVVYEQYF.

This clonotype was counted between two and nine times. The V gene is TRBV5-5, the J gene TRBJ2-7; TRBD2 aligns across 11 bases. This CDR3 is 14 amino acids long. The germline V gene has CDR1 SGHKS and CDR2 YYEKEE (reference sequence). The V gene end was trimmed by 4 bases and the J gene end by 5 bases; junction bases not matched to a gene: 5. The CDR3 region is CASSPLAGDHEQYF. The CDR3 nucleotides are TGTGCCAGCAGCCCACTAGCGGGAGACCACGAGCAGTACTTC.

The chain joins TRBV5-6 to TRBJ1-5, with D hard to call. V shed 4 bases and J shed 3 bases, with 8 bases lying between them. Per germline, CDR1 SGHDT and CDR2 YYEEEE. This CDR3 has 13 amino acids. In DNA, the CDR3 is TGTGCCAGCAGCCACCGGCACAATCAGCCCCAGCATTTT. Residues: CASSHRHNQPQHF.

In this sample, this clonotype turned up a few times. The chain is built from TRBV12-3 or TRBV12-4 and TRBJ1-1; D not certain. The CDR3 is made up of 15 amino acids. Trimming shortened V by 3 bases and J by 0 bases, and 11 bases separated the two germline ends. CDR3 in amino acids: CASSFPLPLNTEAFF. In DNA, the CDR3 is TGTGCCAGCAGTTTTCCACTACCCCTGAACACTGAAGCTTTCTTT.

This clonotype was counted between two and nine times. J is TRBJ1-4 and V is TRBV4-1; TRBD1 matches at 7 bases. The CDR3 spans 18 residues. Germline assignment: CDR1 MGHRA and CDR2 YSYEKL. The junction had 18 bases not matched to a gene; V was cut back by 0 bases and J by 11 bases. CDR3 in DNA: TGCGCCAGCAGCCAAGAGGGGACAGAAGGGAGCTCCATCGGGAAACTGTTTTTT. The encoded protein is CASSQEGTEGSSIGKLFF.

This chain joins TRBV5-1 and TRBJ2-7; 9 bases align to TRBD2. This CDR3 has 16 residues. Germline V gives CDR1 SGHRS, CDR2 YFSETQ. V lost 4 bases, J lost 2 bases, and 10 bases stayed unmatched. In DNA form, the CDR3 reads TGCGCCAGCAGCAAAGGACAGGCGGGGGGGACCTACGAGCAGTACTTC. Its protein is CASSKGQAGGTYEQYF.

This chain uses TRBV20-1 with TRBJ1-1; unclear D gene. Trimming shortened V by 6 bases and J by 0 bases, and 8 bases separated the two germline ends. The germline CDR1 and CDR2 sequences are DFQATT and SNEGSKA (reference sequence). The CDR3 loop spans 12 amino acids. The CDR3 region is CSATTVNTEAFF. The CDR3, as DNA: TGCAGTGCCACGACGGTGAACACTGAAGCTTTCTTT.

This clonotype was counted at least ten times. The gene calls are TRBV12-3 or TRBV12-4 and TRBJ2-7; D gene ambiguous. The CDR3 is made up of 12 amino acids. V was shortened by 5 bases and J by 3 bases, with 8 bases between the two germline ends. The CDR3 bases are TGTGCCAGCAGTCGAGTTGACTACGAGCAGTACTTC. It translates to CASSRVDYEQYF.

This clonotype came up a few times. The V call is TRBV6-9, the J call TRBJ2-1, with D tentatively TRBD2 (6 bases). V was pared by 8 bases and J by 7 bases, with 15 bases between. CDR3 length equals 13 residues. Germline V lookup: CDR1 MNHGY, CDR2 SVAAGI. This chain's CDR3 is CASARRGGNEQFF. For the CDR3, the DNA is TGTGCCAGCGCGCGAAGAGGAGGGAATGAGCAGTTCTTC.

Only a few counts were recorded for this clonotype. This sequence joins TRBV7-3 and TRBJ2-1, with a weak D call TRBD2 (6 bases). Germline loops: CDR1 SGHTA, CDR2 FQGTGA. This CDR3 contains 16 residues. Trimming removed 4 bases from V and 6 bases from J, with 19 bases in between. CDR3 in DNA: TGTGCCAGCAGCTCACCGGAGGGTCAGAGCCTCAATGAGCAGTTCTTC. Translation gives CASSSPEGQSLNEQFF.

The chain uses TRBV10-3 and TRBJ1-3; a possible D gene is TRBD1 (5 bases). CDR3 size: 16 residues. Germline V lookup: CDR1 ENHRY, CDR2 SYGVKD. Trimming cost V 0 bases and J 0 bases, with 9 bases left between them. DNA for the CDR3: TGTGCCATCAGTGAGTCGGGGCAAGTCTCTGGAAACACCATATATTTT. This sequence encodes CAISESGQVSGNTIYF.

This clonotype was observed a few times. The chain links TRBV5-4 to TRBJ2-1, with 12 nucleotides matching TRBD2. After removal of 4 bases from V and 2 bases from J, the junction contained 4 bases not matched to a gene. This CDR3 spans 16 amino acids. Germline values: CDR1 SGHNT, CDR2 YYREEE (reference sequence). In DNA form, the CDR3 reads TGTGCCAGCAGCACACCTAGCGGGAGGGCCTACAATGAGCAGTTCTTC. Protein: CASSTPSGRAYNEQFF.

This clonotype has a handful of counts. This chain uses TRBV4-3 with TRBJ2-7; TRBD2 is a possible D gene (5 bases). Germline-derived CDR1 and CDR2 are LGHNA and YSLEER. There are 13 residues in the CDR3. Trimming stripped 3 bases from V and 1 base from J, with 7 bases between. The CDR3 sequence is CASSQRVSYEQYF. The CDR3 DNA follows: TGCGCCAGCAGCCAGAGGGTTTCCTACGAGCAGTACTTC.

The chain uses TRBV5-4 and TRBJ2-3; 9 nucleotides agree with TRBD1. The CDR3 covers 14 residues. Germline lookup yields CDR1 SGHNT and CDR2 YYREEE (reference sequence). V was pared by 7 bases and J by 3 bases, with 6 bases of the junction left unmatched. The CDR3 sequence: CASRRDRETDTQYF. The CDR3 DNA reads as TGTGCCAGCCGACGGGACAGGGAGACAGATACGCAGTATTTT.

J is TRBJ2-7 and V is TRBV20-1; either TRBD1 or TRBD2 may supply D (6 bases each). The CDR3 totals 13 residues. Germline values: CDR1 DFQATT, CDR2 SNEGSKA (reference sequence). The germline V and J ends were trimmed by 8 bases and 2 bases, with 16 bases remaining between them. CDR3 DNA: TGCAGTACCACTACCGGGGGCGCCTACGAGCAGTACTTC. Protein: CSTTTGGAYEQYF.

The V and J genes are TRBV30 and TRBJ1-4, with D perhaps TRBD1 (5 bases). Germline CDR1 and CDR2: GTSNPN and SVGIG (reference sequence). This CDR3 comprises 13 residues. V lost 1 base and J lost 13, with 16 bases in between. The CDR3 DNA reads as TGTGCCTGGAGTGAAGGGTATGGGGGTCGACTGTTTTTT. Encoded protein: CAWSEGYGGRLFF.

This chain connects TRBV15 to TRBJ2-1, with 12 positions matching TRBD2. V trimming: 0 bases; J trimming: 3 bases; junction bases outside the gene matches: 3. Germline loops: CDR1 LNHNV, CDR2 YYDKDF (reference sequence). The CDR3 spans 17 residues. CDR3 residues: CATSRELGLAGYNEQFF. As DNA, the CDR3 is TGTGCCACCAGCAGAGAATTGGGACTAGCGGGCTACAATGAGCAGTTCTTC.

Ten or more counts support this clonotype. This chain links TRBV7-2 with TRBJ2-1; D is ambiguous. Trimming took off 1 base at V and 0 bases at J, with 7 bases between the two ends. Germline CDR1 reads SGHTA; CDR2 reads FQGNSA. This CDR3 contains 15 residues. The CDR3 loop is CASSLEALSYNEQFF. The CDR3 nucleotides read TGTGCCAGCAGCTTAGAGGCGCTCTCCTACAATGAGCAGTTCTTC. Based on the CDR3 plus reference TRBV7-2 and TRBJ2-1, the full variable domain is GAGVSQSPSNKVTEKGKDVELRCDPISGHTALYWYRQSLGQGLEFLIYFQGNSAPDKSGLPSDRFSAERTGGSVSTLTIQRTQQEDSAVYLCASSLEALSYNEQFFGPGTRLTVL.

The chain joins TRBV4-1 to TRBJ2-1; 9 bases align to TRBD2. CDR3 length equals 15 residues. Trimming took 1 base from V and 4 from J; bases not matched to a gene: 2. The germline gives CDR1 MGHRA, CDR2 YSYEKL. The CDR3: CASSQAAGGYNEQFF. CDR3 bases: TGCGCCAGCAGCCAAGCGGCGGGAGGGTACAATGAGCAGTTCTTC.

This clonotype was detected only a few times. As DNA, the CDR3 is TGTGCCAGCAGTTACCTACAGGGGCGGCGTCAGCCCCAGCATTTT. This gives the protein CASSYLQGRRQPQHF. The chain joins TRBV28 to TRBJ1-5; TRBD1 matches 7 bases. Trimming cost V 4 bases and J 6 bases; bases outside gene matches: 9. The CDR3 loop spans 15 amino acids. The germline V gene has CDR1 MDHEN and CDR2 SYDVKM.

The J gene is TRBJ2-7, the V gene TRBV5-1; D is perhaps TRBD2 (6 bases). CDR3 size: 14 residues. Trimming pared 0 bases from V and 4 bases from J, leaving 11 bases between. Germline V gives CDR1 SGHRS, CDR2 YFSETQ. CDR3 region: CASSLDERAYEQYF. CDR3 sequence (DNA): TGCGCCAGCAGCTTGGACGAGCGGGCTTACGAGCAGTACTTC.

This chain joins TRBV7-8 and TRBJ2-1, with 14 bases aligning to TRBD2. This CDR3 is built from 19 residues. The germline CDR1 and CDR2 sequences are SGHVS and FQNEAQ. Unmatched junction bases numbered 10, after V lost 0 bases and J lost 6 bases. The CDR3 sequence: CASSLAPLTSGRAGNEQFF. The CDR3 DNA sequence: TGTGCCAGCAGCTTAGCGCCCCTGACTAGCGGGAGGGCGGGCAATGAGCAGTTCTTC.

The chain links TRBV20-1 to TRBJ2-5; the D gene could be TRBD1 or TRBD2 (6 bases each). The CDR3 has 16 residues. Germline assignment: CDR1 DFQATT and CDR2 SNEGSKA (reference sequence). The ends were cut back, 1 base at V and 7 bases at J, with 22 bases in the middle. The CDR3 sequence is CSARAPLRLGGTTQYF. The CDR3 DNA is TGCAGTGCTAGAGCCCCCTTGCGTTTGGGGGGCACGACCCAGTACTTC.

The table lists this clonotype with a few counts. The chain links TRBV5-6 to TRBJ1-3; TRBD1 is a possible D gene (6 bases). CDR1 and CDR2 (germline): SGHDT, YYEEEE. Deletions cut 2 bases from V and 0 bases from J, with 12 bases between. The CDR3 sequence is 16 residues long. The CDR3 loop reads CASSFGTGLSGNTIYF. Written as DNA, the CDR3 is TGTGCCAGCAGCTTCGGTACAGGGCTCTCTGGAAACACCATATATTTT.

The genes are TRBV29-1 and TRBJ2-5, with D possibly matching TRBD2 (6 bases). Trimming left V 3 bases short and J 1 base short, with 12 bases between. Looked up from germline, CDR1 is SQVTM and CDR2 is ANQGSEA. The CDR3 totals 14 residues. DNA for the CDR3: TGCAGCGTTGAGCGGGGACGGCTCCAAGAGACCCAGTACTTC. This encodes CSVERGRLQETQYF.